This record covers a single T cell receptor beta chain. These data belong to a study of cytomegalovirus exposure and HLA in healthy donors. Per the germline V gene, CDR1 is KGHSH and CDR2 is LQKENI. The V gene end was trimmed by 0 bases and the J gene end by 1 base; junction bases not matched to a gene: 1. CDR3 length equals 15 residues. The assay was immunoSEQ multiplex PCR, and TCRdb's table has in-frame clones only and misses some. The repertoire holds about 130,000 clones, roughly 91% seen once, with around 3.4% in the top ten. The gene calls are TRBV18 and TRBJ2-5; 8 bases agree with TRBD2. The sequence was obtained from a man younger than 45 in good health and CMV-seronegative. The sample comprised PBMCs. The CDR3 DNA sequence: TGTGCCAGCTCACCACCGGGGACTAGCCAAGAGACCCAGTACTTC. It is translated as CASSPPGTSQETQYF.